One and the same sample provided the 18 T cell receptor beta chains below, sequenced in a study of patients and donors after allogeneic stem cell transplantation. TCRdb used MiXCR to reprocess the RT-PCR reads, holding one entry per CDR3 protein. This table has about 25,000 distinct CDR3 sequences, roughly 43% appearing once. Material for sequencing was blood, either unsorted or a sorted T cell fraction (not recorded which). These receptors all come from a human donor who was either an allogeneic HSCT recipient or a stem cell or donor lymphocyte infusion donor (not recorded which). It is not recorded whose cells these are; they may come from a transplant donor.

This clonotype showed up just a few times. Here the CDR3 reads CASSPGPSGGGGYTF. The CDR3 region has the DNA TGTGCCAGCAGCCCTGGACCTTCCGGAGGGGGTGGCTACACCTTC. The chain combines TRBV3-1 with TRBJ1-2; D perhaps matches TRBD1 (6 bases). Deletions cut 4 bases from V and 7 bases from J, with 19 bases between. CDR3 size: 15 residues. Looked up from germline, CDR1 is LGHDT and CDR2 is YNNKEL (reference sequence).

A few counts support this clonotype. The chain is built from TRBV7-2 and TRBJ1-1; TRBD1 might be the D (5 bases). In germline, CDR1 is SGHTA, CDR2 FQGNSA. Trimming cost V 3 bases and J 5 bases, with 13 bases left between them. This CDR3 comprises 14 residues. In DNA form, the CDR3 reads TGTGCCAGCAGCTTCAGGGTACGGAATACTGAAGCTTTCTTT. Protein product: CASSFRVRNTEAFF.

This clonotype turned up a few times. The chain is built from TRBV3-1 and TRBJ1-6; D is possibly TRBD1 (5 bases). CDR1 and CDR2 from the germline V gene are LGHDT and YNNKEL (reference sequence). Trimming removed 3 bases from V and 7 bases from J, with 10 bases in between. The CDR3 spans 14 residues. CDR3 in amino acids: CASSQRAGNSPLHF. The CDR3 DNA sequence: TGTGCCAGCAGCCAGAGGGCAGGGAATTCACCCCTCCACTTT.

This chain links TRBV7-8 with TRBJ1-6; 9 bases agree with TRBD1. Losses at the gene ends were 4 bases for V and 7 bases for J; bases not matched to a gene: 11. Germline CDR1 reads SGHVS; CDR2 reads FQNEAQ. The CDR3 runs 17 residues. The CDR3 DNA follows: TGTGCCAGCAGCTCGAACAGGGGGCGCTTATCGAATTCACCCCTCCACTTT. As protein: CASSSNRGRLSNSPLHF. The full variable domain, in which reference TRBV7-8 and TRBJ1-6 provide the parts outside the CDR3, is GAGVSQSPRYKVAKRGQDVALRCDPISGHVSLFWYQQALGQGPEFLTYFQNEAQLDKSGLPSDRFFAERPEGSVSTLKIQRTQQEDSAVYLCASSSNRGRLSNSPLHFGNGTRLTVT.

The sample holds a few counts of this clonotype. J is TRBJ1-5 and V is TRBV19; 8 bases line up with TRBD1. V was clipped by 3 bases and J by 3 bases; unmatched bases: 4. Germline V gene lookup returns CDR1 LNHDA and CDR2 SQIVND (reference sequence). The CDR3 loop spans 15 amino acids. CDR3 protein: CASSIQGAYNQPQHF. CDR3 DNA: TGTGCCAGTAGTATTCAGGGGGCGTACAATCAGCCCCAGCATTTT.

This clonotype showed up just a few times. This chain connects TRBV29-1 to TRBJ1-1; D remains unclear. Germline lookup yields CDR1 SQVTM and CDR2 ANQGSEA. This CDR3 spans 12 amino acids. The germline V and J ends were trimmed by 5 bases and 4 bases, with 11 bases remaining between them. This CDR3 reads CSVQGGSTEAFF. DNA for the CDR3: TGCAGCGTTCAAGGAGGAAGCACTGAAGCTTTCTTT.

This clonotype showed up just a few times. The rearrangement uses TRBV4-1 and TRBJ1-5; no clear D gene. Per germline, CDR1 MGHRA and CDR2 YSYEKL. There are 14 residues in the CDR3. V lost 6 bases, J lost 0 bases, and 9 bases lay in between. In nucleotides, the CDR3 is TGCGCCAGCAGTCCAGTCGATAGCAATCAGCCCCAGCATTTT. The encoded protein is CASSPVDSNQPQHF.

The gene calls are TRBV15 and TRBJ1-5, with D unresolved. CDR3 length equals 17 residues. Germline lookup yields CDR1 LNHNV and CDR2 YYDKDF (reference sequence). Trimming took off 0 bases at V and 2 bases at J, with 14 bases between the two ends. CDR3 nucleotide sequence: TGTGCCACCAGCAGAGATAAAATCATCTGGGGCAATCAGCCCCAGCATTTT. Its translation: CATSRDKIIWGNQPQHF.

The chain is built from TRBV5-6 and TRBJ1-2; D call uncertain. The CDR3 totals 11 residues. In germline, CDR1 is SGHDT, CDR2 YYEEEE. Trimming took off 0 bases at V and 5 bases at J, with 2 bases between the two ends. The CDR3 region is CASSLGYGYTF. The CDR3 nucleotides read TGTGCCAGCAGCTTGGGGTATGGCTACACCTTC.

The rearrangement joins TRBV12-3 or TRBV12-4 to TRBJ2-1, with TRBD2 identical over 9 bases. J gave up 7 bases and V 6 bases, and 7 bases lay outside the gene matches. The CDR3 consists of 14 residues. The CDR3 region has the DNA TGTGCCAGCAGCCGCGGGGGGGCGGGAAATGAGCAGTTCTTC. Residues: CASSRGGAGNEQFF.

CDR3 DNA: TGTGCCAGCAGCCTCCCTGGACAGAATGAGCAGTTCTTC. This codes for CASSLPGQNEQFF. The V gene is TRBV4-2, the J gene TRBJ2-1, with TRBD1 as a possible D gene (6 bases). Germline CDR1 is LGHNA and CDR2 is YNFKEQ. V shed 4 bases and J shed 7 bases, with 11 bases lying between them. This CDR3 is 13 amino acids long.

The chain uses TRBV15 and TRBJ1-5; weak D call: TRBD1 (5 bases). V dropped 1 base and J dropped 2 bases, with 18 bases sitting between them. Germline loops: CDR1 LNHNV, CDR2 YYDKDF (reference sequence). The CDR3 contains 18 residues. The CDR3 region has the DNA TGTGCCACCAGCAGAGGCCTTCGGGGACGGGGAGGCAATCAGCCCCAGCATTTT. Protein product: CATSRGLRGRGGNQPQHF.

This rearrangement joins TRBV6-1 to TRBJ1-1, with unresolved D. This CDR3 comprises 13 residues. Trimming took off 6 bases at V and 4 bases at J, with 12 bases between the two ends. Per the germline V gene, CDR1 is MNHNS and CDR2 is SASEGT. The CDR3 DNA follows: TGTGCCAGCAGCTCAAAGGAGGGCACTGAAGCTTTCTTT. This codes for CASSSKEGTEAFF.

V gene TRBV20-1 combines with J gene TRBJ2-7; tentatively, D is TRBD2 (6 bases). From germline, CDR1 is DFQATT and CDR2 SNEGSKA (reference sequence). The V gene lost 6 bases and the J gene lost 4 bases, with 13 bases spanning the gap. The length of the CDR3 is 12 residues. CDR3: CSASEGLYEQYF. CDR3 coding DNA: TGCAGTGCGTCGGAGGGATTGTACGAGCAGTACTTC.

This clonotype was seen a handful of times. This chain uses TRBV5-1 with TRBJ2-7, with D perhaps matching TRBD1 (5 bases). The CDR3 length is 15 residues. Trimming took off 1 base at V and 0 bases at J, with 11 bases between the two ends. Germline CDR1 SGHRS, CDR2 YFSETQ. This CDR3 reads CASSLLTASSYEQYF. DNA of the CDR3: TGCGCCAGCAGCTTGTTGACAGCAAGCTCCTACGAGCAGTACTTC.

The chain is built from TRBV20-1 and TRBJ1-1; D is perhaps TRBD1 (5 bases). Germline lookup yields CDR1 DFQATT and CDR2 SNEGSKA (reference sequence). Trimming removed 0 bases from V and 7 bases from J, with 15 bases in between. The length of the CDR3 is 14 residues. CDR3 in DNA: TGCAGTGCTAGAGATCTCCCAGGGCGGTATGAAGCTTTCTTT. Residues: CSARDLPGRYEAFF.

The chain combines TRBV9 with TRBJ2-7; TRBD2 agrees at 7 bases. J gave up 2 bases and V 0 bases, and 2 bases lay outside the gene matches. The CDR3 has 14 residues. CDR1 is SGDLS, CDR2 YYNGEE, per germline. Written as DNA, the CDR3 is TGTGCCAGCAGCGTAGGGGAGGGGCCCTACGAGCAGTACTTC. As protein: CASSVGEGPYEQYF.

CDR3 region: CASSLWVTRMNTEAFF. CDR3 bases: TGCGCCAGCAGCTTGTGGGTGACAAGAATGAACACTGAAGCTTTCTTT. This chain links TRBV5-1 with TRBJ1-1; unclear D gene. The germline V and J ends were trimmed by 1 base and 0 bases, with 13 bases remaining between them. CDR1 and CDR2 from the germline V gene are SGHRS and YFSETQ. The CDR3 covers 16 residues.